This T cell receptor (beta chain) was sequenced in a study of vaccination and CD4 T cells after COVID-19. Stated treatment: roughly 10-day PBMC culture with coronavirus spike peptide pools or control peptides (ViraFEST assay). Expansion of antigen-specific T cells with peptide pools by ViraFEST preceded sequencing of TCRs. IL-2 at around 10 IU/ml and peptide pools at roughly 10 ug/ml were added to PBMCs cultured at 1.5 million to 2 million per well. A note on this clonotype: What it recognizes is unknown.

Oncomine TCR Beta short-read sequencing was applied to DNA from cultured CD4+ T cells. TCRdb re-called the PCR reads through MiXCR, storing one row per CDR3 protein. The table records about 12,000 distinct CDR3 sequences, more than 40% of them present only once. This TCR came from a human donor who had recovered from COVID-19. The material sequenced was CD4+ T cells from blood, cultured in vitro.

CDR3 loop: CASSQDWEKNIQYF. The CDR3 DNA follows: TGCGCCAGCAGCCAAGATTGGGAAAAAAACATTCAGTACTTC. The rearrangement joins TRBV4-3 to TRBJ2-4; D remains ambiguous. The V end lost 0 bases, the J end lost 4 bases, and 7 bases lay between the germline ends. This CDR3 is 14 amino acids long. CDR1 is LGHNA, CDR2 YSLEER, per germline.